This TCR beta chain was identified in a study of CD8+CD57+ T cells in acquired aplastic anemia (dated by TCRdb to 2016 to 2019). Regarding the complete study: Extracted DNA from sorted CD4+ and CD8+ cells averaged 3.2 ug, ranging from about 0.19 to 30 ug. A CD8+CD57+ expansion meant a frequency higher than the mean frequency seen in healthy subjects.

On the study overall, not on this receptor specifically: Around 27 CD8+ CDR3 sequences were shared between patients and controls but appeared highly expressed in patients and within their immunodominant clones. Patients and healthy controls showed no significant difference in CD8+ Simpson's diversity (P=0.060).

Profiling of TCR beta VDJ combinations and CDR3 sequences used genomic DNA as the template. An Illumina HiSeq 2000 was used for TCR repertoire sequencing. The authors processed their data as follows. TRBV/TRBJ rearrangement plots, CDR3 size and DJ length profiles, and Simpson's diversity index were used to assess repertoires. Whichever DNA sequence was most abundant in the deep sequencing data was defined as the immunodominant clone. CDR3 amino acid sequences were checked for sharing across subjects and were also compared against the VDJdb database and published repertoires. TCRdb trimmed the raw reads at Q25, called clones with MiXCR and kept productive beta chains. Rows with one shared CDR3 protein collapse into an entry with the most common genes and DNA. TCRdb's processing, not the authors' own work, is the source of the V and J calls. Counted in this sample were about half a million distinct CDR3 sequences; around 33% of them appeared once. The ten largest make up 0.8% to 0.85% of the sample.

Patients chosen for sequencing had shown expansion of CD8+CD57+ cells by flow cytometry. All patients had severe acquired aplastic anemia diagnosed by International Study of Aplastic Anemia and Agranulocytosis and Camitta criteria. No therapy had been received by the patients at the time of blood sampling. In this study, sorted CD4+ and CD8+ T cells from the blood of healthy subjects and of severe aplastic anemia patients had their TCR repertoires deep-sequenced. Patients were enrolled in the USA under clinicaltrials.gov protocols 00001620, 01623167, 00001397, 00071045, 00081523 and 00961064. Ficoll-Paque density gradient centrifugation was used to isolate peripheral blood mononuclear cells. Before DNA extraction, CD4+ and CD8+ T cells were sorted with FACS or magnetic beads. Notes on this clonotype: Its target antigen remains unknown. One base away there is no much larger clone; base qualities are not given.

The germline V gene gives CDR1 as SGHRS and CDR2 as YFSETQ. The CDR3 has 14 amino acids, counting the end cysteine and phenylalanine. Just CDR3 DNA is preserved here, 42 bases in frame from base 1. The chain is made from TRBV5-1 and TRBJ2-7, with the D gene possibly TRBD1 or TRBD2, each one fitting 7 bases. The J call may not be correct, given that the DNA end is closer to TRBJ2-1. Specimen: sorted CD4+, CD8+, or CD8+CD57+ T cells (not recorded which) from PBMCs. This receptor was taken from a human donor with aplastic anemia. The CDR3 protein is CASSLQGRVDEQFF. The nucleotide sequence reads TGCGCCAGCAGTTTACAGGGGAGGGTAGATGAGCAGTTCTTC.